The clone carrying this TCR beta chain turned up a few times. Trimming removed 7 bases at V and 3 bases at J, with 13 bases between. Germline V gives CDR1 MDHEN, CDR2 SYDVKM. There are 14 residues in the CDR3. This specimen belongs to a study of T cells in Graves' hyperthyroidism and ophthalmopathy. There were TCR beta CDR3 regions amplified from RNA transcripts. HTBI primers were the set used in a first-round RT-PCR of the TCR CDR3. TCRdb analysed the multiplex PCR reads with MiXCR anew, one entry per CDR3 protein. The sample comprises 300,000 to 450,000 distinct CDR3 sequences, roughly 25% of which are singletons, and around 70% rests with the top ten.

The chain employs TRBV28 and TRBJ2-1; the D gene is possibly TRBD2 (5 bases). This TCR was sampled from a man in his fifties with Graves' hyperthyroidism. Input material: blood. The DNA for the CDR3 is TGTGCCAGCAATCCCTGGGAGAGCTACAATGAGCAGTTCTTC. Protein sequence: CASNPWESYNEQFF.